A single sample is the source of the 26 T cell receptor beta chains below, sequenced in a study of blood T cell repertoires in COVID-19. TCRdb keeps only in-frame clones here, not all; method: immunoSEQ multiplex PCR. The sample yields about 69,000 clones, 90% seen once. Sequenced input: peripheral blood. These receptors were collected from a man over 45 with acute or convalescent COVID-19.

This clone appeared a few times. V usage is TRBV10-1 and J usage is TRBJ2-1; tentatively, D is TRBD2 (5 bases). Trimming removed 7 bases from V and 3 bases from J, with 10 bases in between. The CDR3 extends over 13 amino acids. CDR1 is WNHNN and CDR2 is SYGVQD in the germline V gene (reference sequence). The CDR3 nucleotides read TGCGCCAGCACGGGAAAGGGCTACAATGAGCAGTTCTTC. Its translation: CASTGKGYNEQFF.

This chain connects TRBV5-1 to TRBJ2-7; 11 bases are shared with TRBD2. The ends lost 3 bases at V and 5 bases at J; junction bases unmatched: 16. Germline CDR1 SGHRS, CDR2 YFSETQ. The CDR3 is 18 residues long. The CDR3 bases are TGCGCCAGCAGCTCCGGACTAGCGGGCTGGAACCATGGAGACGAGCAGTACTTC. Translating gives CASSSGLAGWNHGDEQYF.

V and J are TRBV18 and TRBJ2-1; 14 positions match TRBD2. Germline V gene lookup returns CDR1 KGHSH and CDR2 LQKENI. Trimming took 3 bases from V and 7 from J; bases not matched to a gene: 5. The CDR3 is made up of 16 amino acids. DNA for the CDR3: TGTGCCAGCTCACCCCCCGGGACTAGCGGGAGAAATGAGCAGTTCTTC. It yields the protein CASSPPGTSGRNEQFF.

V usage is TRBV15 and J usage is TRBJ2-1; 12 nucleotides match TRBD2. Germline CDR1 is LNHNV and CDR2 is YYDKDF (reference sequence). This CDR3 has 18 residues. With 1 base clipped from V and 7 bases from J, the junction kept 11 bases outside the gene matches. CDR3 amino acids: CATSRVMTSGSLRNEQFF. CDR3 DNA: TGTGCCACCAGCAGAGTAATGACTAGCGGGAGTTTAAGGAATGAGCAGTTCTTC.

The gene calls are TRBV10-1 and TRBJ1-1, with D perhaps matching TRBD1 (5 bases). The CDR3 extends over 14 amino acids. In germline, CDR1 is WNHNN, CDR2 SYGVQD (reference sequence). V was shortened by 7 bases and J by 1 base, with 13 bases between the two germline ends. The CDR3 here is CASTDAGQNTEAFF. The DNA of the CDR3 is TGCGCCAGCACGGACGCCGGACAGAACACTGAAGCTTTCTTT.

About this clone itself: The same CDR3 arises from other DNA sequences in this sample as well. V gene TRBV3-1 (or the pseudogene TRBV3-2) combines with J gene TRBJ2-3, with D possibly being TRBD2 (6 bases). The CDR3 extends over 16 amino acids. CDR1 and CDR2 (germline): LGHDT, YNNKEL (reference sequence). Trimming shortened V by 1 base and J by 0 bases, and 11 bases separated the two germline ends. The CDR3: CASSQGPSGSTDTQYF. Written as DNA, the CDR3 is TGTGCCAGCAGCCAAGGGCCAAGCGGGAGCACAGATACGCAGTATTTT.

This clone was observed a single time. The CDR3 sequence is CASSWGLAYEQYF. CDR3 in DNA: TGTGCCAGCAGTTGGGGACTAGCCTACGAGCAGTACTTC. The J gene is TRBJ2-7, the V gene TRBV6-5; 8 bases line up with TRBD2. CDR1 is MNHEY, CDR2 SVGAGI, per germline. The trim removed 4 bases at V and 2 bases at J, leaving 1 base unmatched. CDR3 length equals 13 residues.

Here the CDR3 reads CASRGRGSYEQYF. DNA of the CDR3: TGTGCCAGCAGGGGGCGGGGGAGCTACGAGCAGTACTTC. This rearrangement joins TRBV6-5 to TRBJ2-7; 7 bases match TRBD2. The CDR3 totals 13 residues. V shed 6 bases and J 3 bases; nucleotides not matched to a gene: 5. Germline-derived CDR1 and CDR2 are MNHEY and SVGAGI.

The chain has TRBV6-2 or TRBV6-3 and TRBJ1-5; maybe TRBD1 (6 bases). CDR3 length: 16 amino acids. CDR1 is MNHEY, CDR2 SVGEGT, per germline. V lost 4 bases to trimming and J lost 2 bases, with 15 bases between them. CDR3 amino acids: CASSSPGGGGNQPQHF. The CDR3 coding sequence is TGTGCCAGCAGTTCCCCGGGAGGGGGAGGCAATCAGCCCCAGCATTTT.

The V call is TRBV11-3, the J call TRBJ1-1; D might be TRBD1 (5 bases). The CDR3 contains 14 residues. V lost 3 bases, J lost 5 bases, and 13 bases lay in between. Germline-derived CDR1 and CDR2 are SGHNT and YENEEA. The CDR3 sequence: CASSFGREGTEAFF. CDR3 nucleotide sequence: TGTGCCAGCAGCTTCGGCAGGGAGGGAACTGAAGCTTTCTTT.

A few counts support this clone. The CDR3 sequence: CASRAGTVQYF. The CDR3, as DNA: TGTGCCAGCAGGGCCGGGACTGTCCAGTACTTC. This chain connects TRBV7-9 to TRBJ2-7, with D possibly being TRBD2 (6 bases). From germline, CDR1 is SEHNR and CDR2 FQNEAQ (reference sequence). The CDR3 consists of 11 residues. The ends were cut back, 6 bases at V and 10 bases at J, with 13 bases in the middle. Based on the CDR3 plus reference TRBV7-9 and TRBJ2-7, the full variable domain is DTGVSQNPRHKITKRGQNVTFRCDPISEHNRLYWYRQTLGQGPEFLTYFQNEAQLEKSRLLSDRFSAERPKGSFSTLEIQRTEQGDSAMYLCASRAGTVQYFGPGTRLTVT.

This chain links TRBV11-2 with TRBJ2-1; 7 nucleotides align to TRBD2. Germline V gene lookup returns CDR1 SGHAT and CDR2 FQNNGV. The trim removed 0 bases at V and 4 bases at J, leaving 6 bases unmatched. This CDR3 has 16 amino acids. The CDR3 spells CASSLDGGEGYNEQFF. In DNA form, the CDR3 reads TGTGCCAGCAGCTTAGATGGGGGGGAGGGTTACAATGAGCAGTTCTTC.

The chain recombines TRBV27 with TRBJ1-5, with 7 bases lining up with TRBD1. Germline values: CDR1 MNHEY, CDR2 SMNVEV (reference sequence). This CDR3 comprises 18 residues. J was trimmed by 4 bases and V by 2 bases; bases with no gene match: 14. CDR3: CASSLKPPNRGGNQPQHF. For the CDR3, the DNA is TGTGCCAGCAGTTTAAAGCCTCCCAACAGGGGCGGGAATCAGCCCCAGCATTTT.

The gene calls are TRBV11-2 and TRBJ2-1; 10 bases are shared with TRBD2. This CDR3 is built from 15 residues. Germline CDR1 SGHAT, CDR2 FQNNGV. Trimming took 3 bases from V and 6 from J; bases not matched to a gene: 5. CDR3 DNA: TGTGCCAGCAGCTTTGGGACTAGCGTAGTCAATGAGCAGTTCTTC. Translation gives CASSFGTSVVNEQFF.

The chain links TRBV29-1 to TRBJ2-5; 11 nucleotides align to TRBD2. This CDR3 spans 15 amino acids. Losses at the gene ends were 5 bases for V and 2 bases for J; bases not matched to a gene: 7. In germline, CDR1 is SQVTM, CDR2 ANQGSEA. Here the CDR3 reads CSVRPGLAAQETQYF. The CDR3 DNA reads as TGCAGCGTTAGGCCGGGACTAGCGGCTCAAGAGACCCAGTACTTC.

The gene calls are TRBV28 and TRBJ2-1, with 9 bases fitting TRBD2. The CDR3 consists of 12 residues. The junction had 3 bases not matched to a gene; V was cut back by 9 bases and J by 6 bases. Germline CDR1 and CDR2: MDHEN and SYDVKM. The CDR3 region is CASCGGVNEQFF. The CDR3 DNA sequence: TGTGCCAGTTGCGGGGGGGTCAATGAGCAGTTCTTC.

The rearrangement joins TRBV21-1 to TRBJ2-1; the D segment call TRBD2 is taken from the table without a DNA check. TRBV21-1 is designated a pseudogene. This CDR3 contains 14 residues. The DNA of the CDR3 is TGTGCCAGCAGCAAAGGGACTAGTGTATATGAGCAGTTCTTC. Translated: CASSKGTSVYEQFF.

This clone was seen a handful of times. The chain has TRBV11-3 and TRBJ1-1; tentative D call: TRBD1 (6 bases). With 5 bases removed from V and 3 bases from J, the gap between germline ends came to 16 bases. This CDR3 has 15 residues. In germline, CDR1 is SGHNT, CDR2 YENEEA. This CDR3 reads CASSPGGGHDTEAFF. CDR3 coding DNA: TGTGCCAGCAGCCCCGGCGGGGGGCACGACACTGAAGCTTTCTTT.

J is TRBJ1-2 and V is TRBV10-1; D uncertain. The CDR3 runs to 10 residues. V was clipped by 7 bases and J by 4 bases, with 4 bases between them. The germline V gene has CDR1 WNHNN and CDR2 SYGVQD (reference sequence). The CDR3 region has the DNA TGCGCCAGCACCTCCTATGGCTACACCTTC. Protein sequence: CASTSYGYTF.

This clone appeared a single time. The gene calls are TRBV7-9 and TRBJ1-2; tentative D call: TRBD1 (6 bases). From germline, CDR1 is SEHNR and CDR2 FQNEAQ (reference sequence). The CDR3 loop spans 14 amino acids. V was shortened by 0 bases and J by 8 bases, with 13 bases between the two germline ends. CDR3 DNA: TGTGCCAGCAGCTTAGCGCAGGCAGACAGGGGCTACACCTTC. It yields the protein CASSLAQADRGYTF.

The V and J genes are TRBV23-1 and TRBJ2-1; no reliable D call. TRBV23-1 is noted as an ORF with a role that remains uncertain. Trimming took off 6 bases at V and 6 bases at J, with 15 bases between the two ends. The CDR3 consists of 14 residues. DNA for the CDR3: TGCGCCAGCAGATTACGAGTTCCTGCCAATGAGCAGTTCTTC. Protein sequence: CASRLRVPANEQFF.

This chain uses TRBV6-5 with TRBJ2-4; D is perhaps TRBD2 (6 bases). V lost 2 bases and J lost 7, with 6 bases in between. Germline CDR1 reads MNHEY; CDR2 reads SVGAGI. CDR3 size: 12 residues. The CDR3 nucleotides read TGTGCCAGCAGTTACGGGGGGAACATTCAGTACTTC. Residues: CASSYGGNIQYF.

This sequence joins TRBV11-2 and TRBJ1-1; D possibly corresponds to TRBD1 (6 bases). CDR3 length equals 14 residues. Trimming removed 5 bases from V and 1 base from J, with 11 bases in between. In germline, CDR1 is SGHAT, CDR2 FQNNGV. The CDR3 nucleotides are TGTGCCAGCAGCCTCCAGACAGGGAACACTGAAGCTTTCTTT. This translates into CASSLQTGNTEAFF.

The rearrangement joins TRBV19 to TRBJ1-2; 8 bases map to TRBD1. Germline CDR1 and CDR2: LNHDA and SQIVND (reference sequence). The CDR3 loop spans 15 amino acids. J was trimmed by 6 bases and V by 7 bases; bases with no gene match: 13. For the CDR3, the DNA is TGTGCCAGTACCCCCTCAGGGGGCGATATCCATGGCTACACCTTC. Translating gives CASTPSGGDIHGYTF.

This clone was seen a single time. The V gene is TRBV7-2, the J gene TRBJ1-1; D unclear. This CDR3 contains 12 residues. V lost 3 bases to trimming and J lost 0 bases, with 2 bases between them. Looked up from germline, CDR1 is SGHTA and CDR2 is FQGNSA. The CDR3 loop is CASSFMNTEAFF. The CDR3 nucleotides are TGTGCCAGCAGCTTTATGAACACTGAAGCTTTCTTT.

The rearrangement uses TRBV19 and TRBJ2-1, with 13 bases aligning to TRBD2. Germline V gene data show CDR1 as LNHDA and CDR2 as SQIVND (reference sequence). The CDR3 length is 16 residues. Unmatched junction bases numbered 3, after V lost 1 base and J lost 6 bases. Here the CDR3 DNA reads TGTGCCAGTAGTATAGGCCGGACTAGCGGGAGCAATGAGCAGTTCTTC. Translated, it gives CASSIGRTSGSNEQFF.